Presented here are 31 T cell receptor beta chains from one specimen sequenced in a study of T cells in Graves' hyperthyroidism and ophthalmopathy. It was RNA transcripts that yielded the amplified TCR beta CDR3 regions. The TCR CDR3 was amplified in a first-round RT-PCR using the HTBI primer set. A single record per CDR3 protein comes from TCRdb applying MiXCR to the multiplex PCR reads. This table holds 660,000 or so distinct CDR3 sequences, about a fifth found once. Sequencing used blood. The receptors shown here come from a man aged 30 to 45 with Graves' ophthalmopathy.

The CDR3 sequence: CSVRSGDPKGPRNTIYF. The CDR3 bases are TGCAGCGTTCGATCGGGGGATCCAAAGGGGCCTCGAAACACCATATATTTT. The chain uses TRBV29-1 and TRBJ1-3; perhaps TRBD1 as D (5 bases). This CDR3 has 17 residues. Germline-derived CDR1 and CDR2 are SQVTM and ANQGSEA. V was pared by 5 bases and J by 5 bases, with 25 bases between. Filled out from reference TRBV29-1 and TRBJ1-3, the complete variable domain reads SAVISQKPSRDICQRGTSLTIQCQVDSQVTMMFWYRQQPGQSLTLIATANQGSEATYESGFVIDKFPISRPNLTFSTLTVSNMSPEDSSIYLCSVRSGDPKGPRNTIYFGEGSWLTVV.

Many counts were recorded for this clonotype. The chain joins TRBV7-3 to TRBJ1-1; D may be TRBD1 (5 bases). This CDR3 is built from 14 residues. Germline V CDR1 and CDR2: SGHTA, FQGTGA. V was clipped by 5 bases and J by 6 bases, with 16 bases between them. CDR3 sequence reads: CASSAGPRSAEAFF. The CDR3 nucleotides are TGTGCCAGCAGCGCGGGACCGCGGAGCGCTGAAGCTTTCTTT. The whole variable domain, filled in from reference TRBV7-3 and TRBJ1-1, reads GAGVSQTPSNKVTEKGKYVELRCDPISGHTALYWYRQSLGQGPEFLIYFQGTGAADDSGLPNDRFFAVRPEGSVSTLKIQRTERGDSAVYLCASSAGPRSAEAFFGQGTRLTVV.

The J gene is TRBJ2-6, the V gene TRBV15, with D tentatively TRBD1 or TRBD2 (5 bases each). The CDR3 runs to 14 residues. Germline lookup yields CDR1 LNHNV and CDR2 YYDKDF (reference sequence). V was shortened by 9 bases and J by 2 bases, with 11 bases between the two germline ends. CDR3 sequence reads: CATLGVPGANVLTF. As DNA, the CDR3 is TGTGCCACTCTGGGGGTTCCTGGGGCCAACGTCCTGACTTTC.

This clonotype was picked up a small number of times. The chain is built from TRBV28 and TRBJ2-3; D is unclear. The CDR3 has 13 residues. Deletions cut 0 bases from V and 6 bases from J, with 7 bases between. From germline, CDR1 is MDHEN and CDR2 SYDVKM. CDR3 nucleotide sequence: TGTGCCAGCAGTTTATGGCTAGGGGATACGCAGTATTTT. It translates to CASSLWLGDTQYF.

J is TRBJ1-5 and V is TRBV5-6; TRBD1 is a possible D gene (6 bases). The ends were cut back, 2 bases at V and 6 bases at J, with 9 bases in the middle. Germline assignment: CDR1 SGHDT and CDR2 YYEEEE. The CDR3 has 13 residues. The CDR3 loop is CASSLRGPQPQHF. CDR3 nucleotides: TGTGCCAGCAGCTTACGGGGGCCTCAGCCCCAGCATTTT.

J is TRBJ1-5 and V is TRBV19; D possibly corresponds to TRBD1 (5 bases). There are 13 residues in the CDR3. Trimming took 3 bases from V and 5 from J, leaving 8 bases between them. Germline CDR1 reads LNHDA; CDR2 reads SQIVND (reference sequence). The CDR3 sequence is CASSIEGYQPQHF. The CDR3 region has the DNA TGTGCCAGTAGTATTGAGGGGTATCAGCCCCAGCATTTT.

The V gene is TRBV6-5, the J gene TRBJ2-7; D is perhaps TRBD2 (5 bases). CDR1 is MNHEY and CDR2 is SVGAGI in the germline V gene. The ends were cut back, 2 bases at V and 1 base at J, with 9 bases in the middle. This CDR3 region has 14 residues. Here the CDR3 DNA reads TGTGCCAGCAGTTACCTAAGCGGATCCTACGAGCAGTACTTC. Amino acid sequence: CASSYLSGSYEQYF.

This clonotype was counted only a few times. This chain links TRBV7-2 with TRBJ2-7; 9 bases align to TRBD1. This CDR3 contains 14 residues. The germline CDR1 and CDR2 sequences are SGHTA and FQGNSA. V lost 5 bases and J lost 6; bases outside the gene matches: 8. The CDR3 region is CASSPRTGAREQYF. CDR3 bases: TGTGCCAGCAGCCCCAGGACAGGGGCGCGCGAGCAGTACTTC.

The chain links TRBV9 to TRBJ2-2; TRBD2 aligns across 8 bases. CDR1 is SGDLS and CDR2 is YYNGEE in the germline V gene. The CDR3 totals 16 residues. Trimming removed 0 bases from V and 2 bases from J; junction bases left unmatched: 3. The DNA for the CDR3 is TGTGCCAGCAGCGTAGAAGCGGGAGCTAACACCGGGGAGCTGTTTTTT. Translated, it gives CASSVEAGANTGELFF.

This clonotype was seen more than once but under ten times. The chain recombines TRBV20-1 with TRBJ2-7; 7 bases are a match to TRBD2. Germline V gene sequence: CDR1 DFQATT, CDR2 SNEGSKA (reference sequence). The CDR3 consists of 15 residues. Losses at the gene ends were 0 bases for V and 0 bases for J; bases not matched to a gene: 5. CDR3 loop: CSARDPAGNSYEQYF. In nucleotides, the CDR3 is TGCAGTGCTAGAGATCCAGCGGGAAACTCCTACGAGCAGTACTTC.

The sample holds a few counts of this clonotype. The chain combines TRBV11-2 with TRBJ2-1; 8 bases fit TRBD2. CDR3 length equals 14 residues. Germline V gene sequence: CDR1 SGHAT, CDR2 FQNNGV. V dropped 5 bases and J dropped 4; count of bases not matched to a gene: 4. The chain's CDR3 is CASSQAGAYNEQFF. DNA of the CDR3: TGTGCCAGCAGCCAAGCGGGGGCTTACAATGAGCAGTTCTTC.

Worth noting for this clonotype: Relative to the germline gene, one junction end is altered; a read error may explain this. This chain links TRBV28 with TRBJ2-5; no clear D gene. CDR3 size: 13 residues. Germline values: CDR1 MDHEN, CDR2 SYDVKM. CDR3 bases: TGTGCCAGCGGTTTTGGGTCCCAAGAGACCCAGTACTTC. Protein sequence: CASGFGSQETQYF. The variable domain in full, completed from reference TRBV28 and TRBJ2-5, reads DVKVTQSSRYLVKRTGEKVFLECVQDMDHENMFWYRQDPGLGLRLIYFSYDVKMKEKGDIPEGYSVSREKKERFSLILESASTNQTSMYLCASGFGSQETQYFGPGTRLLVL.

There are many counts of this clonotype. CDR3 sequence reads: CASSPTGPTDTQYF. The DNA of the CDR3 is TGTGCCAGCTCACCGACTGGTCCCACAGATACGCAGTATTTT. The chain recombines TRBV18 with TRBJ2-3, with no clear D. The germline V gene encodes CDR1 KGHSH and CDR2 LQKENI. V was shortened by 3 bases and J by 2 bases, with 9 bases between the two germline ends. The CDR3 spans 14 residues.

This clonotype showed up many times. The chain recombines TRBV27 with TRBJ2-7; no clear D gene. The ends were cut back, 3 bases at V and 2 bases at J, with 8 bases in the middle. Germline CDR1 and CDR2: MNHEY and SMNVEV (reference sequence). CDR3 size: 13 residues. This chain's CDR3 is CASSFRQTYEQYF. The CDR3 coding sequence is TGTGCCAGCAGTTTCCGGCAAACCTACGAGCAGTACTTC.

The chain is built from TRBV28 and TRBJ2-6, with 7 bases fitting TRBD1. V shed 5 bases and J 1 base; nucleotides not matched to a gene: 8. This CDR3 comprises 17 residues. Germline lookup yields CDR1 MDHEN and CDR2 SYDVKM. The CDR3 here is CASSTPGQPSGANVLTF. As DNA, the CDR3 is TGTGCCAGCAGTACCCCGGGACAGCCATCTGGGGCCAACGTCCTGACTTTC.

The CDR3: CASRPPGDFNEKLFF. The CDR3 DNA follows: TGTGCCAGCAGGCCGCCGGGAGACTTCAATGAAAAACTGTTTTTT. The chain has TRBV6-2 or TRBV6-3 and TRBJ1-4; the D is unclear. CDR1 is MNHEY, CDR2 SVGEGT, per germline. The ends were cut back, 6 bases at V and 5 bases at J, with 16 bases in the middle. The CDR3 is made up of 15 amino acids.

This clonotype was recorded a few times. The rearrangement links TRBV20-1 to TRBJ1-3, with D unresolved. Deletions cut 1 base from V and 0 bases from J, with 7 bases between. This CDR3 spans 14 amino acids. CDR1 DFQATT and CDR2 SNEGSKA come from the germline V gene (reference sequence). CDR3 sequence: CSARAGNSGNTIYF. The CDR3 DNA reads as TGCAGTGCTAGAGCAGGAAACTCTGGAAACACCATATATTTT.

This clonotype was seen many times. V gene TRBV6-1 combines with J gene TRBJ2-7, with D unclear. V was shortened by 5 bases and J by 4 bases, with 15 bases between the two germline ends. The CDR3 runs 14 residues. Germline CDR1 is MNHNS and CDR2 is SASEGT. Written as DNA, the CDR3 is TGTGCCAGCAGTACCGGTCATGGACCTTACGAGCAGTACTTC. Amino acid sequence: CASSTGHGPYEQYF.

This clonotype was recorded a few times. The chain carries TRBV6-1 and TRBJ2-7; D not resolved. Deletions cut 2 bases from V and 8 bases from J, with 16 bases between. Germline CDR1 reads MNHNS; CDR2 reads SASEGT. The CDR3 is 14 residues long. The CDR3: CASSETPEPLQQYF. As DNA, the CDR3 is TGTGCCAGCAGTGAAACACCCGAACCTCTCCAGCAGTACTTC.

This clonotype was recorded at least ten times. The rearrangement links TRBV11-1 to TRBJ2-1; 8 positions match TRBD1. The V gene end was trimmed by 2 bases and the J gene end by 0 bases; junction bases not matched to a gene: 6. Germline V gene sequence: CDR1 SGHAT, CDR2 FQDESV (reference sequence). The CDR3 spans 17 residues. The CDR3 region is CASSLWGQAPSYNEQFF. DNA of the CDR3: TGTGCCAGCAGCTTATGGGGACAGGCCCCCTCCTACAATGAGCAGTTCTTC.

This clonotype was observed a few times. CDR3 DNA: TGCGCCAGCAGCCAAGGATTTATGATCACCGGGGAGCTGTTTTTT. Protein: CASSQGFMITGELFF. V and J are TRBV4-3 and TRBJ2-2; D not certain. This CDR3 contains 15 residues. V lost 1 base and J 4 bases, leaving 10 bases between the germline ends. The germline gives CDR1 LGHNA, CDR2 YSLEER.

This clonotype has more than one count but fewer than ten. This chain links TRBV29-1 with TRBJ1-1, with D perhaps matching TRBD1 (5 bases). The V and J ends lost 5 bases and 5 bases respectively, with 15 bases between them. CDR1 is SQVTM and CDR2 is ANQGSEA in the germline V gene. The CDR3 consists of 13 residues. The CDR3 DNA is TGCAGCGTTATGGGGGGGGTGGGGACTGAAGCTTTCTTT. Its protein product is CSVMGGVGTEAFF.

The chain combines TRBV5-6 with TRBJ2-7; D not certain. Germline-derived CDR1 and CDR2 are SGHDT and YYEEEE. Trimming cost V 0 bases and J 2 bases, with 12 bases left between them. CDR3 length: 15 amino acids. CDR3 DNA: TGTGCCAGCAGCTTGGCCCAGATATTCCCCTACGAGCAGTACTTC. This gives the protein CASSLAQIFPYEQYF.

In this sample, this clonotype turned up many times. This rearrangement joins TRBV5-1 to TRBJ2-1; no firm D call. V dropped 0 bases and J dropped 8 bases, with 9 bases sitting between them. The CDR3 extends over 13 amino acids. Germline V lookup: CDR1 SGHRS, CDR2 YFSETQ. The CDR3 loop reads CASSLGWIDEQFF. The CDR3 nucleotides read TGCGCCAGCAGCTTGGGCTGGATCGATGAGCAGTTCTTC.

This clonotype has just a few counts. V usage is TRBV12-3 or TRBV12-4 and J usage is TRBJ2-1, with D possibly matching TRBD1 (5 bases). The CDR3 covers 12 residues. The V and J ends lost 6 bases and 14 bases respectively, with 17 bases between them. CDR3 sequence reads: CASSQTGREKFF. CDR3 nucleotides: TGTGCCAGCAGCCAAACAGGACGAGAGAAGTTCTTC.

This clonotype was recorded at least ten times. The chain is built from TRBV10-3 and TRBJ1-1; D not certain. CDR1 and CDR2 from the germline V gene are ENHRY and SYGVKD. CDR3 length: 13 amino acids. V lost 2 bases and J 1 base, leaving 5 bases between the germline ends. CDR3 nucleotide sequence: TGTGCCATCAGTGAGAAGGCGAACACTGAAGCTTTCTTT. It translates to CAISEKANTEAFF.

The chain couples TRBV14 to TRBJ2-1, with no clear D. The germline V gene encodes CDR1 SGHDN and CDR2 FVKESK. This CDR3 region has 14 residues. Trimming stripped 3 bases from V and 6 bases from J, with 12 bases between. The CDR3 bases are TGTGCCAGCAGCCAGGCCATTTGGGGCAATGAGCAGTTCTTC. Encoded protein: CASSQAIWGNEQFF.

This clonotype was seen ten or more times. The genes are TRBV24-1 and TRBJ2-7, with 9 bases aligning to TRBD1. CDR1 KGHDR and CDR2 SFDVKD come from the germline V gene. The CDR3 totals 14 residues. V shed 6 bases, J shed 1 base, and the junction held 3 bases outside the gene matches. The CDR3 bases are TGTGCCACCAGTACCGGGACAGGGTCCTACGAGCAGTACTTC. This codes for CATSTGTGSYEQYF.

This clonotype has a count of ten or more. This rearrangement joins TRBV3-1 to TRBJ2-1; 8 nucleotides line up with TRBD2. This CDR3 region has 14 residues. Per germline, CDR1 LGHDT and CDR2 YNNKEL (reference sequence). Trimming took 2 bases from V and 9 from J; bases not matched to a gene: 6. The CDR3 region has the DNA TGTGCCAGCAGCCAACCCGGGGGGGGCACTGAGCAGTTCTTC. It yields the protein CASSQPGGGTEQFF.

J is TRBJ2-2 and V is TRBV3-1, with 8 bases matching TRBD1. The V segment lost 4 bases and the J segment 6 bases; nucleotides outside the gene matches: 4. Germline-derived CDR1 and CDR2 are LGHDT and YNNKEL (reference sequence). The CDR3 spans 14 residues. CDR3 region: CASSPTGASGELFF. CDR3 in DNA: TGTGCCAGCAGCCCGACAGGGGCTTCCGGGGAGCTGTTTTTT. The variable domain in full, with the rest retrieved from reference TRBV3-1 and TRBJ2-2, is DTAVSQTPKYLVTQMGNDKSIKCEQNLGHDTMYWYKQDSKKFLKIMFSYNNKELIINETVPNRFSPKSPDKAHLNLHINSLELGDSAVYFCASSPTGASGELFFGEGSRLTVL.

This clonotype was seen a handful of times. J is TRBJ2-1 and V is TRBV19; no firm D call. Trimming stripped 3 bases from V and 7 bases from J, with 10 bases between. Germline V gene data show CDR1 as LNHDA and CDR2 as SQIVND (reference sequence). The CDR3 extends over 13 amino acids. CDR3 sequence: CASSIAYWNEQFF. CDR3 sequence (DNA): TGTGCCAGTAGTATCGCCTATTGGAATGAGCAGTTCTTC.